The 18 T cell receptor beta chains reported below all come from one sample, sequenced in a study of blood T cell repertoires in COVID-19. The protocol was immunoSEQ multiplex PCR, while the TCRdb copy is restricted to in-frame clones and leaves out a portion. The profile shows approximately 240,000 clones, approximately 90% of them singletons. The specimen sequenced was PBMCs or T cells enriched from blood (not recorded which). The receptors were sampled from a woman in her twenties or thirties with acute COVID-19.

This clone was seen only a few times. The V and J genes are TRBV12-2 and TRBJ2-7; TRBD2, as called in the table, went unchecked against the DNA. TRBV12-2 is recorded as a pseudogene. The CDR3 runs 16 residues. The DNA for the CDR3 is TGTGCAAGTCGCCCAACCCGACTAGCCGACCCCTACGAGCAGTACTTC. Protein sequence: CASRPTRLADPYEQYF.

The genes are TRBV6-2 or TRBV6-3 and TRBJ2-3; tentative D call: TRBD2 (5 bases). V gave up 5 bases and J gave up 2 bases, with 14 bases separating them. CDR1 is MNHEY and CDR2 is SVGEGT in the germline V gene. This CDR3 contains 15 residues. The CDR3 DNA follows: TGTGCCAGCAGTGGACTCGCCAGCTACACAGATACGCAGTATTTT. Its translation is CASSGLASYTDTQYF.

V and J are TRBV28 and TRBJ2-7, with 7 positions matching TRBD2. Unmatched junction bases numbered 3, after V lost 6 bases and J lost 4 bases. The CDR3 length is 12 residues. Per germline, CDR1 MDHEN and CDR2 SYDVKM. The CDR3 loop is CASSPGGYEQYF. CDR3 DNA sequence: TGTGCCAGCAGCCCCGGGGGGTACGAGCAGTACTTC. Variable domain in full (rest from reference TRBV28 and TRBJ2-7): DVKVTQSSRYLVKRTGEKVFLECVQDMDHENMFWYRQDPGLGLRLIYFSYDVKMKEKGDIPEGYSVSREKKERFSLILESASTNQTSMYLCASSPGGYEQYFGPGTRLTVT.

V is TRBV18 and J is TRBJ1-2, with TRBD1 identical over 10 bases. This CDR3 is 16 amino acids long. CDR1 and CDR2 (germline): KGHSH, LQKENI. V was clipped by 3 bases and J by 4 bases; unmatched bases: 8. The CDR3 reads CASSPSGTGETYGYTF. In nucleotides, the CDR3 is TGTGCCAGCTCACCCTCGGGGACAGGGGAAACCTATGGCTACACCTTC.

The rearrangement uses TRBV15 and TRBJ2-1; D is unresolved. CDR1 and CDR2 (germline): LNHNV, YYDKDF (reference sequence). The germline V and J ends were trimmed by 5 bases and 8 bases, with 13 bases remaining between them. The CDR3 length is 13 residues. CDR3 DNA: TGTGCCACCAGCCTCAGGCGAGTGGATGAGCAGTTCTTC. Translation gives CATSLRRVDEQFF.

The chain recombines TRBV4-1 with TRBJ2-2; TRBD2 agrees at 11 bases. The ends lost 5 bases at V and 5 bases at J; junction bases unmatched: 4. The CDR3 totals 15 residues. Germline V gene data show CDR1 as MGHRA and CDR2 as YSYEKL. CDR3 sequence (DNA): TGCGCCAGCAGCAAGGTAGCGGGAGGGACCGGGGAGCTGTTTTTT. Its protein is CASSKVAGGTGELFF.

This sequence joins TRBV19 and TRBJ2-5, with D uncertain. CDR1 is LNHDA, CDR2 SQIVND, per germline (reference sequence). V dropped 1 base and J dropped 1 base, with 7 bases sitting between them. The CDR3 is 14 amino acids. CDR3 DNA: TGTGCCAGTAGTATAGGAGGAATCCAAGAGACCCAGTACTTC. Translating gives CASSIGGIQETQYF.

The chain recombines TRBV19 with TRBJ2-7; D possibly corresponds to TRBD2 (5 bases). Trimming cost V 5 bases and J 3 bases, with 17 bases left between them. This CDR3 has 15 residues. Per germline, CDR1 LNHDA and CDR2 SQIVND (reference sequence). CDR3 loop: CASSPWASGVYEQYF. CDR3 DNA: TGTGCCAGTAGTCCGTGGGCAAGCGGAGTCTACGAGCAGTACTTC.

This chain connects TRBV7-9 to TRBJ1-1; D unclear. Germline V lookup: CDR1 SEHNR, CDR2 FQNEAQ (reference sequence). Trimming shortened V by 6 bases and J by 0 bases, and 8 bases separated the two germline ends. The CDR3 consists of 13 residues. CDR3 nucleotides: TGTGCCAGCAGTAGTCCTTTGAACACTGAAGCTTTCTTT. Its translation: CASSSPLNTEAFF.

The rearrangement joins TRBV3-1 (or the pseudogene TRBV3-2) to TRBJ1-1; possible D gene TRBD1, 6 bases. Germline values: CDR1 LGHDT, CDR2 YNNKEL (reference sequence). This CDR3 is 14 amino acids long. Between the trimmed V and J ends, which lost 4 bases and 2 bases, there was a span of 11 bases. The CDR3 bases are TGTGCCAGCAGCCCTCTGGACAGCAACACTGAAGCTTTCTTT. It specifies CASSPLDSNTEAFF.

In its sample, this clone was seen once. CDR3 coding DNA: TGCGCCAGCAGCTCAAGCGGGAGGGTAGGAGGAGAGACCCAGTACTTC. It specifies CASSSSGRVGGETQYF. The genes are TRBV5-1 and TRBJ2-5; TRBD2 matches 10 bases. The J segment lost 4 bases and the V segment lost 3 bases, leaving 9 bases of the junction unmatched. This CDR3 is 16 amino acids long. Germline values: CDR1 SGHRS, CDR2 YFSETQ.

This sequence joins TRBV7-8 and TRBJ2-3; the match to TRBD2 covers 14 bases. CDR3 length equals 17 residues. V was pared by 2 bases and J by 4 bases, with 5 bases of the junction left unmatched. CDR1 is SGHVS and CDR2 is FQNEAQ in the germline V gene. The CDR3 coding sequence is TGTGCCAGCAGCTTACCGAAGGGACTAGCGGGGGCAGATACGCAGTATTTT. Protein product: CASSLPKGLAGADTQYF.

V gene TRBV5-8 combines with J gene TRBJ1-2, with D possibly being TRBD1 (5 bases). The CDR3 extends over 13 amino acids. The germline V and J ends were trimmed by 0 bases and 4 bases, with 7 bases remaining between them. Germline V gives CDR1 SGHTS, CDR2 YDEGEE. The CDR3 nucleotides read TGTGCCAGCAGCTTGGGCAGGGTCTATGGCTACACCTTC. Amino acids: CASSLGRVYGYTF. Filled out from reference TRBV5-8 and TRBJ1-2, the complete variable domain reads EAGVTQSPTHLIKTRGQQATLRCSPISGHTSVYWYQQALGLGLQFLLWYDEGEERNRGNFPPRFSGRQFPNYSSELNVNALELEDSALYLCASSLGRVYGYTFGSGTRLTVV.

This clone occurred a few times. The chain carries TRBV7-8 and TRBJ1-1, with unresolved D. The CDR3 has 19 residues. The V and J ends lost 1 base and 3 bases respectively, with 24 bases between them. Looked up from germline, CDR1 is SGHVS and CDR2 is FQNEAQ. The CDR3 sequence is CASSLGRGTAVHPHTEAFF. DNA of the CDR3: TGTGCCAGCAGCTTAGGACGGGGAACGGCCGTCCACCCCCACACTGAAGCTTTCTTT.

The chain is built from TRBV4-3 and TRBJ2-7, with D maybe TRBD1 (5 bases). Per germline, CDR1 LGHNA and CDR2 YSLEER. The length of the CDR3 is 14 residues. Trimming took 1 base from V and 5 from J, leaving 12 bases between them. The CDR3 DNA sequence: TGCGCCAGCAGCCAAGTGATCAGGGCCGACGAGCAGTACTTC. It encodes CASSQVIRADEQYF.

This clone was seen a few times. The rearrangement links TRBV6-5 to TRBJ2-7; maybe TRBD2 (5 bases). Germline V gene lookup returns CDR1 MNHEY and CDR2 SVGAGI. CDR3 size: 13 residues. Deletions cut 9 bases from V and 3 bases from J, with 15 bases between. DNA for the CDR3: TGTGCCAGTAAACTCCGGGAACTCTACGAGCAGTACTTC. Its translation is CASKLRELYEQYF.

This clone occurred once. V gene TRBV2 combines with J gene TRBJ1-5, with D possibly being TRBD1 (5 bases). Trimming left V 7 bases short and J 4 bases short, with 17 bases between. The CDR3 spans 15 residues. Germline V gene sequence: CDR1 SNHLY, CDR2 FYNNEI. The CDR3 spells CASTWGSTPNQPQHF. The CDR3 bases are TGTGCCAGCACCTGGGGCAGCACACCTAATCAGCCCCAGCATTTT.

This chain links TRBV7-8 with TRBJ1-4; maybe TRBD1 (5 bases). This CDR3 is built from 14 residues. With 2 bases removed from V and 7 bases from J, the gap between germline ends came to 11 bases. The germline CDR1 and CDR2 sequences are SGHVS and FQNEAQ. In DNA, the CDR3 is TGTGCCAGCAGCTTACGGCAGGGAGGTGAAAAACTGTTTTTT. It yields the protein CASSLRQGGEKLFF.